This entry lists 2 T cell receptor beta chains sequenced from one sample in a study of cytomegalovirus exposure and HLA in healthy donors. The PCR used 60 Vbeta and 13 Jbeta primers. Sequenced by immunoSEQ multiplex PCR; TCRdb stores in-frame clones only, minus some. This repertoire shows some 150,000 clones, about 73% found once; its top ten account for roughly 3.1%. Material for sequencing was PBMCs. These receptors originate from a man aged 40-49 years in good health and CMV-seropositive.

The chain combines TRBV28 with TRBJ1-5; TRBD1 matches 9 bases. The CDR3 is made up of 15 amino acids. CDR1 and CDR2 from the germline V gene are MDHEN and SYDVKM. V trimming: 5 bases; J trimming: 1 base; junction bases outside the gene matches: 3. The CDR3 loop is CASSQTGGSNQPQHF. The CDR3 coding sequence is TGTGCCAGCAGTCAGACAGGGGGGAGCAATCAGCCCCAGCATTTT.

The chain links TRBV5-4 to TRBJ2-7; 8 bases line up with TRBD2. CDR1 and CDR2 (germline): SGHNT, YYREEE (reference sequence). The V gene end was trimmed by 2 bases and the J gene end by 2 bases; junction bases not matched to a gene: 3. This CDR3 has 14 residues. This chain's CDR3 is CASSLAGETYEQYF. The CDR3 DNA sequence: TGTGCCAGCAGCTTAGCGGGAGAAACCTACGAGCAGTACTTC.